Below are 14 T cell receptor beta chains sequenced from a single sample in a study of identical twins. MiXCR, run by TCRdb on the 5' RACE reads, gives a single entry per CDR3 protein. This table has 1.5 million to 2 million distinct CDR3 sequences, under 35% appearing once. Sequencing was performed on cord blood. Receptors were obtained from a newborn girl in good health.

Many counts were recorded for this clonotype. The V and J genes are TRBV13 and TRBJ2-1; 8 bases align to TRBD1. Trimming cost V 6 bases and J 3 bases; bases outside gene matches: 7. The CDR3 is made up of 15 amino acids. CDR1 is PRHDT, CDR2 FYEKMQ, per germline (reference sequence). The DNA for the CDR3 is TGTGCCAGCAGTCAACGGGACAGGAGCTACAATGAGCAGTTCTTC. This translates into CASSQRDRSYNEQFF.

The J gene is TRBJ2-3, the V gene TRBV3-1; 12 bases are shared with TRBD2. V shed 3 bases, J shed 6 bases, and the junction held 7 bases outside the gene matches. Germline V lookup: CDR1 LGHDT, CDR2 YNNKEL (reference sequence). The CDR3 consists of 16 residues. CDR3 nucleotides: TGTGCCAGCAGCCACCTGCTAGCGGGGGGGCCGGATACGCAGTATTTT. Its protein product is CASSHLLAGGPDTQYF.

The chain has TRBV6-6 and TRBJ2-3; D is perhaps TRBD1 (6 bases). CDR1 MNHNY and CDR2 SVGAGI come from the germline V gene (reference sequence). The ends were cut back, 2 bases at V and 1 base at J, with 10 bases in the middle. The CDR3 is made up of 15 amino acids. The CDR3 DNA follows: TGTGCCAGCAGTTACGTTCAGGGGCGCACAGATACGCAGTATTTT. Protein sequence: CASSYVQGRTDTQYF.

This sequence joins TRBV20-1 and TRBJ2-7; 8 nucleotides line up with TRBD2. The CDR3 contains 14 residues. In germline, CDR1 is DFQATT, CDR2 SNEGSKA (reference sequence). J lost 2 bases, V lost 3 bases, and 6 bases had no gene match. The CDR3 region has the DNA TGCAGTGCTAGCCTGTCTAGCGGGCCCTACGAGCAGTACTTC. It is translated as CSASLSSGPYEQYF.

The J gene is TRBJ2-1, the V gene TRBV2; D is possibly TRBD2 (5 bases). V was pared by 6 bases and J by 1 base, with 7 bases between. The CDR3 spans 13 residues. Germline V gives CDR1 SNHLY, CDR2 FYNNEI. CDR3 DNA sequence: TGTGCCAGCAGAGCGGAGTCCTACAATGAGCAGTTCTTC. It encodes CASRAESYNEQFF.

The chain joins TRBV10-1 to TRBJ2-3; a weak D match, TRBD1 (5 bases). V was trimmed by 0 bases and J by 6 bases, leaving 10 bases between them. Looked up from germline, CDR1 is WNHNN and CDR2 is SYGVQD (reference sequence). This CDR3 has 14 residues. CDR3 nucleotides: TGCGCCAGCAGTGAGTCAACAGGAGTGGATACGCAGTATTTT. Translated: CASSESTGVDTQYF.

This clonotype was found a few times. The chain links TRBV7-2 to TRBJ2-1; 8 positions match TRBD2. Germline-derived CDR1 and CDR2 are SGHTA and FQGNSA. CDR3 size: 14 residues. V lost 5 bases and J lost 12; bases outside the gene matches: 12. DNA of the CDR3: TGTGCCAGCAGCGTCGGGACTAGTCTTCACGGGCAGTTCTTC. Its protein is CASSVGTSLHGQFF.

The rearrangement links TRBV20-1 to TRBJ1-1; no clear D gene. In germline, CDR1 is DFQATT, CDR2 SNEGSKA (reference sequence). V gave up 4 bases and J gave up 0 bases, with 15 bases separating them. The CDR3 has 15 amino acids. CDR3 DNA sequence: TGCAGTGCTAACCCCACACATGGACTGAACACTGAAGCTTTCTTT. Encoded protein: CSANPTHGLNTEAFF.

The gene calls are TRBV4-1 and TRBJ2-3, with D possibly TRBD2 on 6 matching bases. Trimming took 2 bases from V and 0 from J, leaving 9 bases between them. CDR1 and CDR2 from the germline V gene are MGHRA and YSYEKL. This CDR3 region has 15 residues. The CDR3 loop reads CASSQLRGSTDTQYF. CDR3 sequence (DNA): TGCGCCAGCAGCCAACTTCGGGGGAGCACAGATACGCAGTATTTT.

V gene TRBV7-9 combines with J gene TRBJ2-1; D gene uncertain. The DNA end favors TRBJ2-7, so the J call may be wrong. The CDR3 covers 16 residues. Germline CDR1 is SEHNR and CDR2 is FQNEAQ (reference sequence). This CDR3 reads CASSLVVLSSYNEQYF. The DNA for the CDR3 is TGTGCCAGCAGCTTAGTAGTACTAAGCTCCTACAATGAGCAGTACTTC.

This chain joins TRBV28 and TRBJ2-3; TRBD2 might be the D (6 bases). The length of the CDR3 is 14 residues. Germline assignment: CDR1 MDHEN and CDR2 SYDVKM. Trimming shortened V by 6 bases and J by 7 bases, and 17 bases separated the two germline ends. The CDR3 loop is CASSDDRGSHTQYF. CDR3 DNA sequence: TGTGCCAGCAGCGACGACCGGGGGTCCCATACGCAGTATTTT.

V usage is TRBV5-5 and J usage is TRBJ2-3, with 8 bases aligning to TRBD2. CDR3 length equals 14 residues. Germline trimming cut 10 bases from V and 3 bases from J; bases unmatched to any gene: 10. Germline assignment: CDR1 SGHKS and CDR2 YYEKEE (reference sequence). CDR3 DNA sequence: TGTGCCGGTACTCCGGGACTAGGAACAGATACGCAGTATTTT. Protein sequence: CAGTPGLGTDTQYF. The variable domain in full, completed from reference TRBV5-5 and TRBJ2-3, reads DAGVTQSPTHLIKTRGQQVTLRCSPISGHKSVSWYQQVLGQGPQFIFQYYEKEERGRGNFPDRFSARQFPNYSSELNVNALLLGDSALYLCAGTPGLGTDTQYFGPGTRLTVL.

The chain recombines TRBV20-1 with TRBJ2-2; 13 bases map to TRBD2. The CDR3 runs 16 residues. V shed 2 bases, J shed 4 bases, and the junction held 4 bases outside the gene matches. Germline CDR1 is DFQATT and CDR2 is SNEGSKA (reference sequence). The CDR3 DNA sequence: TGCAGTGCTAGACGACTAGCGGGAGGTATCACCGGGGAGCTGTTTTTT. Translated, it gives CSARRLAGGITGELFF.

This clonotype was counted at least ten times. This chain joins TRBV7-2 and TRBJ2-3; a possible D gene is TRBD1 (5 bases). Germline CDR1 SGHTA, CDR2 FQGNSA. This CDR3 is built from 14 residues. V was clipped by 4 bases and J by 5 bases, with 13 bases between them. The CDR3 DNA reads TGTGCCAGCAGCTCACACATAAGGGGAGATACGCAGTATTTT. Encoded protein: CASSSHIRGDTQYF. Complete variable domain (other parts from reference TRBV7-2 and TRBJ2-3): GAGVSQSPSNKVTEKGKDVELRCDPISGHTALYWYRQSLGQGLEFLIYFQGNSAPDKSGLPSDRFSAERTGGSVSTLTIQRTQQEDSAVYLCASSSHIRGDTQYFGPGTRLTVL.